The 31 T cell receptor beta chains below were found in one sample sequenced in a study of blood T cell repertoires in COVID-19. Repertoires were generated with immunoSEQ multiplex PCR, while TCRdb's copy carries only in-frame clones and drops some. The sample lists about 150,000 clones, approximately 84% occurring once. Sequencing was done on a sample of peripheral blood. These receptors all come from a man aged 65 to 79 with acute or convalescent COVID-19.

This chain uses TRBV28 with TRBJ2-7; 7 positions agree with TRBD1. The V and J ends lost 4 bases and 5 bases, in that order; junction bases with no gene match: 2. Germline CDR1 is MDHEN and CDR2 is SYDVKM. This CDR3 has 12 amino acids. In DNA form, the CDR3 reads TGTGCCAGCAGTTCAGGGGGAAACGAGCAGTACTTC. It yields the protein CASSSGGNEQYF.

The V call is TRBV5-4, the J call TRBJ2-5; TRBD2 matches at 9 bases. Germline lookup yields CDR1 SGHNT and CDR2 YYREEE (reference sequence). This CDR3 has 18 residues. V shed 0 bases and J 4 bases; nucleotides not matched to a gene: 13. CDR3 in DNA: TGTGCCAGCAGCTTGGCCGGCGGGGGGGCGTCGAGGGGAGAGACCCAGTACTTC. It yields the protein CASSLAGGGASRGETQYF.

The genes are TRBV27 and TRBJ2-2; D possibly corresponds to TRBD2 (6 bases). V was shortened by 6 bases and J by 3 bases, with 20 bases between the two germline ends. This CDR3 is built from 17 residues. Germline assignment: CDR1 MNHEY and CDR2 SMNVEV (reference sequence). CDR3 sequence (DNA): TGTGCCAGCAGAAAAAATGGAGTAGCGGAGTACACCGGGGAGCTGTTTTTT. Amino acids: CASRKNGVAEYTGELFF.

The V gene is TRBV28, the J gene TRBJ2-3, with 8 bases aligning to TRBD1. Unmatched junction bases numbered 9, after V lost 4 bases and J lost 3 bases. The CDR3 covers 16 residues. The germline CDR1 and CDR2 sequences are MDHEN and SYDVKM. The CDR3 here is CASSSPAGGDTDTQYF. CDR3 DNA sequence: TGTGCCAGCAGTTCCCCAGCAGGGGGCGATACAGATACGCAGTATTTT. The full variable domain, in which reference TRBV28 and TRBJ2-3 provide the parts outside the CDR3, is DVKVTQSSRYLVKRTGEKVFLECVQDMDHENMFWYRQDPGLGLRLIYFSYDVKMKEKGDIPEGYSVSREKKERFSLILESASTNQTSMYLCASSSPAGGDTDTQYFGPGTRLTVL.

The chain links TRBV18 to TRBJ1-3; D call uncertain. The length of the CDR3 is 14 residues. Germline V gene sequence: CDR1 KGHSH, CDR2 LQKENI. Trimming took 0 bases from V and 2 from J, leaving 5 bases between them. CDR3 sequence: CASSPPYAGNTIYF. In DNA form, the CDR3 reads TGTGCCAGCTCACCACCGTATGCTGGAAACACCATATATTTT.

The CDR3 here is CASSARGSSTDTQYF. The CDR3 DNA reads TGTGCCAGCAGCGCACGCGGGTCTAGCACAGATACGCAGTATTTT. This chain joins TRBV9 and TRBJ2-3, with D possibly matching TRBD2 (5 bases). CDR3 size: 15 residues. Germline V gene sequence: CDR1 SGDLS, CDR2 YYNGEE. Trimming removed 3 bases from V and 0 bases from J, with 11 bases in between.

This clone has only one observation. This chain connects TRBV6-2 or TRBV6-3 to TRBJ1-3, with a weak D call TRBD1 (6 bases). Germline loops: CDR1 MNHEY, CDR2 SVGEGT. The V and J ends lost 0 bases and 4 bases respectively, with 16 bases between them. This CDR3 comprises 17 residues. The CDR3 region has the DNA TGTGCCAGCAGTTACTCATCGGGACAAAAGGTCGGAAACACCATATATTTT. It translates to CASSYSSGQKVGNTIYF.

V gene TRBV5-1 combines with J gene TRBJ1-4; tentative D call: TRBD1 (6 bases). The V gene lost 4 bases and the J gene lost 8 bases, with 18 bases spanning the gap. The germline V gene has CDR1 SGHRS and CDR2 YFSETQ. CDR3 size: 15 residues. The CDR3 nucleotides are TGCGCCAGCAGCCAGGGGACCTCAAATAGGGAAAAACTGTTTTTT. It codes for CASSQGTSNREKLFF.

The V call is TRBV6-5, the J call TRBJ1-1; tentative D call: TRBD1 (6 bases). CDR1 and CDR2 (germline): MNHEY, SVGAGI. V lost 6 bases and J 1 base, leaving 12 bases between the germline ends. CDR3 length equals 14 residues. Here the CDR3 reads CASSGTRQNTEAFF. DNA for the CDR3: TGTGCCAGCAGCGGGACACGACAGAACACTGAAGCTTTCTTT.

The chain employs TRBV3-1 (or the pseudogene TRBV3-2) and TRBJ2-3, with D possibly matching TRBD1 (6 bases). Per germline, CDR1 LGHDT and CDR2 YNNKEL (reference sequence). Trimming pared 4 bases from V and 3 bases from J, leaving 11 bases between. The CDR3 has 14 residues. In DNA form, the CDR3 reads TGTGCCAGCAGCCCGCCGGGACAAACAGATACGCAGTATTTT. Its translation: CASSPPGQTDTQYF.

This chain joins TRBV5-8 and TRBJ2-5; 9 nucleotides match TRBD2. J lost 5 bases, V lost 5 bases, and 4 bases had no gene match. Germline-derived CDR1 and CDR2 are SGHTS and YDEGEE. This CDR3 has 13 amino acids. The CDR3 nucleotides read TGTGCCAGCAGTACTAGCGGGTTCGAGACCCAGTACTTC. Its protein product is CASSTSGFETQYF.

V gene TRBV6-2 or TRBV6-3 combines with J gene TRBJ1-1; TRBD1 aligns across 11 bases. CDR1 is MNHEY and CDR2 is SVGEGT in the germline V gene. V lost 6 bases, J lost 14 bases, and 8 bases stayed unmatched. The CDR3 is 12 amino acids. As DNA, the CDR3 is TGTGCCAGCAGCCCTAGGGACAGGGGGTTCTTCTTT. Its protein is CASSPRDRGFFF.

CDR3 DNA: TGCAGCGCCCGCCGGAGGGAAACCACAGATACGCAGTATTTT. Protein sequence: CSARRRETTDTQYF. This sequence joins TRBV29-1 and TRBJ2-3; perhaps TRBD2 as D (6 bases). Per the germline V gene, CDR1 is SQVTM and CDR2 is ANQGSEA. Trimming took off 7 bases at V and 2 bases at J, with 16 bases between the two ends. The CDR3 runs 14 residues.

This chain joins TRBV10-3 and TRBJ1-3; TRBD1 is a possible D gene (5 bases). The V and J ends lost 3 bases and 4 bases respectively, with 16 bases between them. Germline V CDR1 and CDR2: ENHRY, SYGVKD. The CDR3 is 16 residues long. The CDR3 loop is CAISDKTSGGGNTIYF. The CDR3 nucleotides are TGTGCCATCAGTGATAAAACCTCCGGGGGGGGAAACACCATATATTTT.

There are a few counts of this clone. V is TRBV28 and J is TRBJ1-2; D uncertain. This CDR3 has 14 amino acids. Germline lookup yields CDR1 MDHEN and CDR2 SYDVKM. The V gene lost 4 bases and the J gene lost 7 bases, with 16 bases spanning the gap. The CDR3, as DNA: TGTGCCAGCAGTTCTTCCCCGGGTAATAGTGGCTACACCTTC. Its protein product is CASSSSPGNSGYTF.

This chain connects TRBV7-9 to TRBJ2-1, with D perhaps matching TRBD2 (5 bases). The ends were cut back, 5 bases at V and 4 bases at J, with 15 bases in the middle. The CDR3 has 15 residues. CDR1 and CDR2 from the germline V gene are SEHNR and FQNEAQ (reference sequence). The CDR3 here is CASSPRGSEYNEQFF. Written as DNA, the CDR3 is TGTGCCAGCAGCCCGCGTGGTAGCGAGTACAATGAGCAGTTCTTC.

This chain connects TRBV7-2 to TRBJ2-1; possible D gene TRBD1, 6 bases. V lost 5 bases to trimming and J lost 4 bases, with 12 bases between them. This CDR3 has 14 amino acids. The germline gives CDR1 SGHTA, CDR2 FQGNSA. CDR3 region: CASSPVGQYNEQFF. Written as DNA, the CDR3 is TGTGCCAGCAGCCCCGTAGGACAGTACAATGAGCAGTTCTTC.

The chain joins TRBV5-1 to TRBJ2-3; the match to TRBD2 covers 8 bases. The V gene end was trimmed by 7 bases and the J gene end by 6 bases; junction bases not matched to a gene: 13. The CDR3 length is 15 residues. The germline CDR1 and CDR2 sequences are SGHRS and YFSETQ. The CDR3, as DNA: TGCGCCAGCGCCCCAGGGCTAGCGGGCCAGGATACGCAGTATTTT. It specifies CASAPGLAGQDTQYF.

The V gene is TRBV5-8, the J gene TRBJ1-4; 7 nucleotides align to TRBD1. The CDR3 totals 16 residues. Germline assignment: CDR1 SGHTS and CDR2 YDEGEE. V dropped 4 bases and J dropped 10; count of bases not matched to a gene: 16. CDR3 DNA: TGTGCCAGCAGCCCGAGCCGGGACAGCGGATTGGGAAAACTGTTTTTT. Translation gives CASSPSRDSGLGKLFF.

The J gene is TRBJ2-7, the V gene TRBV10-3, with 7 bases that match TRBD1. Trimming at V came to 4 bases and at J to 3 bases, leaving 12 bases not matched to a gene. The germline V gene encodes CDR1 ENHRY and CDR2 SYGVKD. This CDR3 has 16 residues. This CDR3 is CAISGRNRGGGYEQYF. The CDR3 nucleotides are TGTGCCATCAGTGGGCGCAACAGGGGCGGCGGCTACGAGCAGTACTTC.

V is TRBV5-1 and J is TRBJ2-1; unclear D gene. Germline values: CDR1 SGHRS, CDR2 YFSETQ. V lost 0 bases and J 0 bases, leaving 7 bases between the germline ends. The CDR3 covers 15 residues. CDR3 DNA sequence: TGCGCCAGCAGCTTGGGGGCGAGCTCCTACAATGAGCAGTTCTTC. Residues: CASSLGASSYNEQFF. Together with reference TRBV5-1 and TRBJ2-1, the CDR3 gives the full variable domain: KAGVTQTPRYLIKTRGQQVTLSCSPISGHRSVSWYQQTPGQGLQFLFEYFSETQRNKGNFPGRFSGRQFSNSRSEMNVSTLELGDSALYLCASSLGASSYNEQFFGPGTRLTVL.

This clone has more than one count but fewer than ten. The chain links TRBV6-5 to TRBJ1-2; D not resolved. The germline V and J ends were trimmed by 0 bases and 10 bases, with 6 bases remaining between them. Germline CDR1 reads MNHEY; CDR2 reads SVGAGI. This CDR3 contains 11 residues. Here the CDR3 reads CASSYSGDYTF. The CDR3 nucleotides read TGTGCCAGCAGTTACTCCGGAGACTACACCTTC.

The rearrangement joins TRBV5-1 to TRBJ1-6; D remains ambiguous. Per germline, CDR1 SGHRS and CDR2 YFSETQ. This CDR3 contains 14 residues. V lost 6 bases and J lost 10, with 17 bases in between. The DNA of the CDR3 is TGCGCCAGCACGTCCTCGACACCTCTATCACCCCTCCACTTT. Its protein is CASTSSTPLSPLHF. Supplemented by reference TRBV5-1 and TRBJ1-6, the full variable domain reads KAGVTQTPRYLIKTRGQQVTLSCSPISGHRSVSWYQQTPGQGLQFLFEYFSETQRNKGNFPGRFSGRQFSNSRSEMNVSTLELGDSALYLCASTSSTPLSPLHFGNGTRLTVT.

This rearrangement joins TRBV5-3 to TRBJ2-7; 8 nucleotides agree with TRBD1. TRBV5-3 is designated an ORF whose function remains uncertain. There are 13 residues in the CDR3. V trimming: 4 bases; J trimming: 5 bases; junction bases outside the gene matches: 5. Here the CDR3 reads CARSTSTGDEQYF. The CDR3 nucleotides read TGTGCCAGAAGCACTTCGACAGGGGACGAGCAGTACTTC.

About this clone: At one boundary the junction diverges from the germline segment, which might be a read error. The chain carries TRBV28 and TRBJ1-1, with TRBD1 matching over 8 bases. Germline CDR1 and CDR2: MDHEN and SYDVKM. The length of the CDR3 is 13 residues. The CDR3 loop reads CASSFQWTGPTGF. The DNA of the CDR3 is TGTGCCAGCAGTTTCCAGTGGACAGGGCCTACGGGCTTT.

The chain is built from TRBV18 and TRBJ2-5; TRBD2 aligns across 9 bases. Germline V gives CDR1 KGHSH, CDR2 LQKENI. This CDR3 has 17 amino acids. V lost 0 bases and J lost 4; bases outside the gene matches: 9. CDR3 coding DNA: TGTGCCAGCTCACCACCTGTCTTAGCGGGGGCACGAGAGACCCAGTACTTC. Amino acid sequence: CASSPPVLAGARETQYF.

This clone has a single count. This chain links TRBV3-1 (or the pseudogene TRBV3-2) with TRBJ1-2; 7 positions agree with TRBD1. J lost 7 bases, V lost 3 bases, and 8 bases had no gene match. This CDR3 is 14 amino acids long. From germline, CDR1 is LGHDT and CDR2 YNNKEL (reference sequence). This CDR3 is CASSQLQGFSGYTF. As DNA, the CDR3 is TGTGCCAGCAGCCAGTTACAGGGGTTTTCTGGCTACACCTTC.

This chain's CDR3 is CASSPRQGASSPLHF. Written as DNA, the CDR3 is TGTGCCAGCTCACCCCGACAGGGAGCTAGCTCACCCCTCCACTTT. The chain recombines TRBV18 with TRBJ1-6; 7 bases align to TRBD1. Germline assignment: CDR1 KGHSH and CDR2 LQKENI. CDR3 size: 15 residues. J lost 10 bases, V lost 3 bases, and 9 bases had no gene match.

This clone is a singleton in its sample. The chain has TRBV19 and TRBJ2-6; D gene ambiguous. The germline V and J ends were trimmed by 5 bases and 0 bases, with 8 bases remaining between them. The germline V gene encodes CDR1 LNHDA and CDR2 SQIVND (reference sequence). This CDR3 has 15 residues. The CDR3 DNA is TGTGCCAGTAGTGTCGACAACTCTGGGGCCAACGTCCTGACTTTC. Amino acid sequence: CASSVDNSGANVLTF.

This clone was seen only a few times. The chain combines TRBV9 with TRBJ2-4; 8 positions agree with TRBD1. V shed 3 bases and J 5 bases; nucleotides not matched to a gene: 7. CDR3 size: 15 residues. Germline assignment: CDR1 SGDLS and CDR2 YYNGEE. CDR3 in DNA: TGTGCCAGCAGCGCCATGACAGGGGAGGAAAACATTCAGTACTTC. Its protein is CASSAMTGEENIQYF. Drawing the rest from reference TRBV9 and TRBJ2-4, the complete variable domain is DSGVTQTPKHLITATGQRVTLRCSPRSGDLSVYWYQQSLDQGLQFLIQYYNGEERAKGNILERFSAQQFPDLHSELNLSSLELGDSALYFCASSAMTGEENIQYFGAGTRLSVL.

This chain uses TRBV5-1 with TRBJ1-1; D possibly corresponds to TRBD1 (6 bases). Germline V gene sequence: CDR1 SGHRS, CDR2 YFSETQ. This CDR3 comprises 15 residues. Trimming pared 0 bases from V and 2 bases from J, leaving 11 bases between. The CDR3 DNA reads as TGCGCCAGCAGCTTGGGCTGGACAGCCAACACTGAAGCTTTCTTT. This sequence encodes CASSLGWTANTEAFF.